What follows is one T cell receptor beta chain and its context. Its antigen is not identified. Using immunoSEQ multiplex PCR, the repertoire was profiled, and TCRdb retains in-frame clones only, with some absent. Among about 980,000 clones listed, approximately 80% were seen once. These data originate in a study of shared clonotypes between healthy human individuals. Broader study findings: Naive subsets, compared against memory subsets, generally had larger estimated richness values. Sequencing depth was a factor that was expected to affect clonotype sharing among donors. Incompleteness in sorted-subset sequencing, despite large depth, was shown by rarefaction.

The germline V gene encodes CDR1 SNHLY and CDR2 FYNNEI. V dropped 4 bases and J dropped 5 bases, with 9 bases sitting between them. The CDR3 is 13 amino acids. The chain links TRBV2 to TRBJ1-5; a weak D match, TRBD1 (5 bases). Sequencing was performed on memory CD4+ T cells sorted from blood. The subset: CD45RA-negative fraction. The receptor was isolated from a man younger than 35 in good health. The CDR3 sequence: CASSVGEDQPQHF. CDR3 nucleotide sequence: TGTGCCAGCAGTGTAGGGGAGGATCAGCCCCAGCATTTT.